The 2 T cell receptor beta chains listed next were all sequenced from one sample in a study of PD-L1 blockade in urothelial cancer. TCRdb keeps only in-frame clones here, not all; method: immunoSEQ multiplex PCR. The sample holds tens of thousands of clones, around 90% seen once. As to time point: pretreatment peripheral blood. Sequenced here: PBMCs, sampled around atezolizumab (anti-PD-L1) treatment. Receptors originate from a woman in her sixties with urothelial cancer.

The rearrangement uses TRBV29-1 and TRBJ2-7, with a weak D call TRBD1 (5 bases). V lost 3 bases to trimming and J lost 2 bases, with 14 bases between them. The CDR3 loop spans 14 amino acids. Germline V gene sequence: CDR1 SQVTM, CDR2 ANQGSEA. The CDR3 DNA reads TGCAGCGTTGAGGTTCCTGACAGAGCCTACGAGCAGTACTTC. Amino acid sequence: CSVEVPDRAYEQYF.

This chain links TRBV29-1 with TRBJ1-5; 7 positions match TRBD1. With V trimmed by 4 bases and J by 5 bases, 5 bases remained unmatched. CDR3 length: 13 residues. From germline, CDR1 is SQVTM and CDR2 ANQGSEA. The CDR3 spells CSVGQGLDQPQHF. The CDR3 region has the DNA TGCAGCGTTGGACAGGGCCTGGATCAGCCCCAGCATTTT.